This TCR beta chain stems from a study of patients and donors after allogeneic stem cell transplantation. This clonotype appeared many times. Germline loops: CDR1 SGHRS, CDR2 YFSETQ. The CDR3 is 14 residues long. V lost 4 bases, J lost 9 bases, and 3 bases stayed unmatched. TCRdb re-called the RT-PCR reads through MiXCR, storing one row per CDR3 protein. The sample includes over 150,000 distinct CDR3 sequences, approximately 31% of them seen just once. The receptor comes from a human donor who was either an allogeneic HSCT recipient or a stem cell or donor lymphocyte infusion donor (not recorded which). It is not recorded whose cells these are; they may come from a transplant donor. Sequenced input: blood, either unsorted or a sorted T cell fraction (not recorded which). The chain recombines TRBV5-1 with TRBJ1-6; 11 bases line up with TRBD1. The CDR3 region is CASSIGTGGSPLHF. In nucleotides, the CDR3 is TGCGCCAGCAGCATCGGGACAGGGGGTTCACCCCTCCACTTT.